The 21 T cell receptor beta chains below come from one sample, sequenced in a study of T cells in Graves' hyperthyroidism and ophthalmopathy. TCR beta CDR3 sequences were amplified from RNA transcripts. TCR CDR3 underwent first-round RT-PCR with the HTBI primer set. TCRdb re-derived calls from the multiplex PCR reads in MiXCR, one entry per CDR3 protein. This sample has some 570,000 distinct CDR3 sequences, with roughly a sixth found just once. Material: blood. These receptors were collected from a woman between 18 and 30 years old with Graves' ophthalmopathy.

This clonotype has at least ten counts. This rearrangement joins TRBV11-2 to TRBJ1-5, with D maybe TRBD1 (6 bases). Trimming took 6 bases from V and 0 from J, leaving 12 bases between them. The CDR3 loop spans 15 amino acids. Germline lookup yields CDR1 SGHAT and CDR2 FQNNGV. CDR3 nucleotide sequence: TGTGCCAGCAGTTCTGGACAGTATAGCAATCAGCCCCAGCATTTT. Translating gives CASSSGQYSNQPQHF.

The genes are TRBV20-1 and TRBJ2-1, with 13 bases lining up with TRBD2. This CDR3 region has 15 residues. Germline V lookup: CDR1 DFQATT, CDR2 SNEGSKA (reference sequence). After removal of 3 bases from V and 9 bases from J, the junction contained 8 bases not matched to a gene. CDR3 bases: TGCAGTGCTAGTGGGACTAGCGGGAACGAACGTGAGCAGTTCTTC. Encoded protein: CSASGTSGNEREQFF.

The chain couples TRBV4-1 to TRBJ1-6; tentative D call: TRBD1 (6 bases). The CDR3 is 16 residues long. Trimming removed 3 bases from V and 0 bases from J, with 9 bases in between. Germline-derived CDR1 and CDR2 are MGHRA and YSYEKL. CDR3 loop: CASSHQGLSYNSPLHF. In nucleotides, the CDR3 is TGCGCCAGCAGCCATCAGGGGCTCTCCTATAATTCACCCCTCCACTTT.

This clonotype has just a few counts. V usage is TRBV20-1 and J usage is TRBJ1-6; TRBD1 is a possible D gene (6 bases). The length of the CDR3 is 17 residues. V was shortened by 0 bases and J by 0 bases, with 12 bases between the two germline ends. CDR1 is DFQATT and CDR2 is SNEGSKA in the germline V gene (reference sequence). The DNA for the CDR3 is TGCAGTGCTAGAGAAACCAGGGGAAGCTCCTATAATTCACCCCTCCACTTT. Amino acid sequence: CSARETRGSSYNSPLHF.

There are a few counts of this clonotype. The chain links TRBV30 to TRBJ1-6, with TRBD1 as a possible D gene (5 bases). Germline V CDR1 and CDR2: GTSNPN, SVGIG (reference sequence). The CDR3 runs to 15 residues. V lost 2 bases and J lost 10, with 18 bases in between. This chain's CDR3 is CAWSRRGGNYSPLHF. In DNA, the CDR3 is TGTGCCTGGAGTAGGAGGGGCGGTAATTACTCACCCCTCCACTTT.

This clonotype was observed many times. The J gene is TRBJ2-7, the V gene TRBV18; D may be TRBD2 (6 bases). V lost 1 base and J 1 base, leaving 11 bases between the germline ends. CDR3 size: 15 residues. Germline lookup yields CDR1 KGHSH and CDR2 LQKENI. Here the CDR3 reads CASSPRRGDSYEQYF. The CDR3 coding sequence is TGTGCCAGCTCACCACGGCGGGGTGATTCCTACGAGCAGTACTTC.

Comments on this clonotype: A much larger clone lies a single base off, so this may be a read error. The J gene is TRBJ1-3, the V gene TRBV30; D unclear. Per the germline V gene, CDR1 is GTSNPN and CDR2 is SVGIG (reference sequence). V was pared by 2 bases and J by 0 bases, with 8 bases between. This CDR3 is 14 amino acids long. The CDR3 here is CAWSPAYSGNTIYF. DNA of the CDR3: TGTGCCTGGAGTCCCGCATACTCTGGAAACACCATATATTTT.

This clonotype was seen only a few times. The chain links TRBV10-3 to TRBJ1-5; D not resolved. Germline CDR1 and CDR2: ENHRY and SYGVKD. With 10 bases removed from V and 5 bases from J, the gap between germline ends came to 15 bases. CDR3 length: 13 residues. The CDR3 sequence is CATQKLRDQPQHF. In nucleotides, the CDR3 is TGTGCCACCCAAAAGTTGAGGGATCAGCCCCAGCATTTT.

The sample holds many counts of this clonotype. The genes are TRBV28 and TRBJ1-2; a weak D match, TRBD1 (5 bases). Germline CDR1 and CDR2: MDHEN and SYDVKM. Trimming pared 7 bases from V and 4 bases from J, leaving 10 bases between. The CDR3 has 12 amino acids. CDR3 sequence (DNA): TGTGCCAGCATCGAGACAGTCTATGGCTACACCTTC. It is translated as CASIETVYGYTF.

This clonotype was seen ten or more times. The chain combines TRBV5-1 with TRBJ2-1; TRBD2 matches 9 bases. The CDR3 spans 18 residues. Trimming took 0 bases from V and 4 from J; bases not matched to a gene: 11. CDR1 and CDR2 (germline): SGHRS, YFSETQ. The CDR3 region is CASSLEPQTSGTYNEQFF. The CDR3, as DNA: TGCGCCAGCAGCTTGGAACCACAGACTAGCGGAACTTACAATGAGCAGTTCTTC. The whole variable domain, filled in from reference TRBV5-1 and TRBJ2-1, reads KAGVTQTPRYLIKTRGQQVTLSCSPISGHRSVSWYQQTPGQGLQFLFEYFSETQRNKGNFPGRFSGRQFSNSRSEMNVSTLELGDSALYLCASSLEPQTSGTYNEQFFGPGTRLTVL.

This clonotype was seen ten or more times. J is TRBJ1-2 and V is TRBV30, with 7 bases identical to TRBD1. The CDR3 loop spans 15 amino acids. The trim removed 6 bases at V and 4 bases at J, leaving 14 bases unmatched. CDR1 GTSNPN and CDR2 SVGIG come from the germline V gene (reference sequence). The DNA of the CDR3 is TGTGCCTGCCAAGAGGAGGGGGCGGGGATCTATGGCTACACCTTC. Protein sequence: CACQEEGAGIYGYTF.

A word on this clonotype: This sequence may be a read error, since a much larger clone differs from it by one base. The chain combines TRBV30 with TRBJ1-2, with D perhaps matching TRBD1 (6 bases). Germline V gene lookup returns CDR1 GTSNPN and CDR2 SVGIG (reference sequence). Trimming stripped 5 bases from V and 2 bases from J, with 15 bases between. This CDR3 region has 14 residues. The CDR3 DNA reads TGTGCCTGGGGTAGGGCAGGGGCCAACTATGGCTACACCTTC. It specifies CAWGRAGANYGYTF.

This clonotype was observed a handful of times. This chain connects TRBV2 to TRBJ2-2, with 9 bases identical to TRBD1. CDR1 and CDR2 from the germline V gene are SNHLY and FYNNEI. V gave up 8 bases and J gave up 6 bases; unmatched junction bases: 4. There are 13 residues in the CDR3. The CDR3 sequence: CASLGQGSGELFF. CDR3 nucleotides: TGTGCCAGCCTGGGACAGGGTTCCGGGGAGCTGTTTTTT.

This clonotype was detected ten times or more. The chain joins TRBV20-1 to TRBJ1-1, with a tentative D call TRBD1 (6 bases). Germline V gene data show CDR1 as DFQATT and CDR2 as SNEGSKA (reference sequence). This CDR3 is 14 amino acids long. V lost 3 bases to trimming and J lost 5 bases, with 16 bases between them. The chain's CDR3 is CSASWWEGGTEAFF. CDR3 DNA: TGCAGTGCTAGTTGGTGGGAGGGGGGGACTGAAGCTTTCTTT.

This clonotype appeared a few times. The genes are TRBV29-1 and TRBJ2-1, with TRBD1 identical over 7 bases. CDR3 length equals 14 residues. V dropped 7 bases and J dropped 4; count of bases not matched to a gene: 10. Germline lookup yields CDR1 SQVTM and CDR2 ANQGSEA. The CDR3 region is CSEGQKVPYNEQFF. The CDR3 nucleotides read TGCAGCGAGGGACAGAAGGTCCCATACAATGAGCAGTTCTTC.

This clonotype was counted at least ten times. The rearrangement uses TRBV18 and TRBJ2-7; a weak D match, TRBD2 (5 bases). The ends were cut back, 6 bases at V and 0 bases at J, with 18 bases in the middle. This CDR3 contains 16 residues. Germline V gene lookup returns CDR1 KGHSH and CDR2 LQKENI. The CDR3 coding sequence is TGTGCCAGCTCTCGAGCCTCGAGCGGTAACTCCTACGAGCAGTACTTC. Translation: CASSRASSGNSYEQYF.

The chain links TRBV20-1 to TRBJ1-2, with D possibly matching TRBD1 (5 bases). V was trimmed by 1 base and J by 3 bases, leaving 12 bases between them. This CDR3 is built from 14 residues. Germline CDR1 and CDR2: DFQATT and SNEGSKA (reference sequence). CDR3 protein: CSARGAGSDYGYTF. CDR3 nucleotide sequence: TGCAGTGCTAGAGGTGCAGGGTCGGACTATGGCTACACCTTC.

V usage is TRBV28 and J usage is TRBJ2-7, with unresolved D. CDR3 size: 13 residues. Trimming removed 6 bases from V and 2 bases from J, with 11 bases in between. Germline lookup yields CDR1 MDHEN and CDR2 SYDVKM. The CDR3, as DNA: TGTGCCAGCAGGATGGGCCAAGCCTACGAGCAGTACTTC. Protein: CASRMGQAYEQYF.

The chain combines TRBV6-1 with TRBJ1-5, with 7 bases that match TRBD1. This CDR3 is 12 amino acids long. Trimming at V came to 10 bases and at J to 7 bases, leaving 7 bases not matched to a gene. Per the germline V gene, CDR1 is MNHNS and CDR2 is SASEGT. The CDR3 is CAKKTGRQPQHF. CDR3 in DNA: TGTGCCAAAAAGACAGGGAGACAGCCCCAGCATTTT.

This clonotype has at least ten counts. The chain links TRBV6-2 or TRBV6-3 to TRBJ1-1; D possibly corresponds to TRBD1 (6 bases). Germline assignment: CDR1 MNHEY and CDR2 SVGEGT. CDR3 size: 13 residues. V lost 6 bases to trimming and J lost 4 bases, with 12 bases between them. CDR3 bases: TGTGCCAGCAGCCACGGACAGACCACTGAAGCTTTCTTT. It translates to CASSHGQTTEAFF.

J is TRBJ2-1 and V is TRBV9; no clear D. CDR3 length: 14 amino acids. Trimming cost V 3 bases and J 2 bases, with 9 bases left between them. The germline CDR1 and CDR2 sequences are SGDLS and YYNGEE. The CDR3 spells CASSGEPTYNEQFF. The DNA for the CDR3 is TGTGCCAGCAGCGGAGAACCTACCTACAATGAGCAGTTCTTC.